This TCR beta chain was sequenced for a study of blood T cell repertoires in COVID-19. Study overall: Specimens from acute and convalescent COVID-19 originated in the United States, Italy and Spain. The analysed material was cDNA or gDNA that came from T cells, B-cell-depleted T cells, or PBMCs.

The CDR3 is 16 residues long. V was pared by 0 bases and J by 7 bases, with 16 bases between. The germline V gene encodes CDR1 LGHNA and CDR2 YNFKEQ. As processed by the authors: Reference gene primers were amplified, and this amplification served to estimate nucleated cell counts. The method was immunoSEQ multiplex PCR; TCRdb's version includes in-frame clones alone and lacks a portion of them. V and J calls and clone size come straight from that table; D and trimming were deduced from the DNA. The table shows 110,000 to 150,000 clones, with roughly 90% occurring only once. This rearrangement joins TRBV4-2 to TRBJ2-4; D might be TRBD1 (5 bases). Specimen: peripheral blood. The receptor comes from a man between 65 and 85 years old with acute or convalescent COVID-19. The CDR3 DNA reads as TGTGCCAGCAGCCAAGATCTGCTCAGGGCTCGGAACATTCAGTACTTC. This sequence encodes CASSQDLLRARNIQYF.